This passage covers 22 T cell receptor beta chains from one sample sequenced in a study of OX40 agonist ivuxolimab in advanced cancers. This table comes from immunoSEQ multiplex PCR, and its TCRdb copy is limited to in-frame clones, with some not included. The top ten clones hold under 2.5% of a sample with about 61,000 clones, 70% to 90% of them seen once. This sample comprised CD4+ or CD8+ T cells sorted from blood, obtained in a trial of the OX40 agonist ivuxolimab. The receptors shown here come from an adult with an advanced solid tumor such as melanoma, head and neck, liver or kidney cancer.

This CDR3 is CAGRDRHSGANVLTF. DNA of the CDR3: TGTGCCGGCCGGGACAGACACTCTGGGGCCAACGTCCTGACTTTC. The gene calls are TRBV19 and TRBJ2-6; TRBD1 matches 7 bases. The V and J ends lost 11 bases and 0 bases, in that order; junction bases with no gene match: 7. Germline assignment: CDR1 LNHDA and CDR2 SQIVND (reference sequence). This CDR3 contains 15 residues. The variable domain in full, completed from reference TRBV19 and TRBJ2-6, reads DGGITQSPKYLFRKEGQNVTLSCEQNLNHDAMYWYRQDPGQGLRLIYYSQIVNDFQKGDIAEGYSVSREKKESFPLTVTSAQKNPTAFYLCAGRDRHSGANVLTFGAGSRLTVL.

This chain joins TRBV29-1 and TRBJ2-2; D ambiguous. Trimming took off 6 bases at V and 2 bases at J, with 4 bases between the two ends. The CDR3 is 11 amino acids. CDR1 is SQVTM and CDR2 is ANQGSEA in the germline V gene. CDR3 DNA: TGCAGCGTCCTAAACACCGGGGAGCTGTTTTTT. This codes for CSVLNTGELFF.

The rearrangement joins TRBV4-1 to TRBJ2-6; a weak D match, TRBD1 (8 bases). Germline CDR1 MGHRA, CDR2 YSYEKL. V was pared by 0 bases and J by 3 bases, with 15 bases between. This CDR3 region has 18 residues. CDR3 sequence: CASSQENRGRGGANVLTF. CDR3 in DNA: TGCGCCAGCAGCCAAGAGAACAGGGGGAGGGGTGGGGCCAACGTCCTGACTTTC.

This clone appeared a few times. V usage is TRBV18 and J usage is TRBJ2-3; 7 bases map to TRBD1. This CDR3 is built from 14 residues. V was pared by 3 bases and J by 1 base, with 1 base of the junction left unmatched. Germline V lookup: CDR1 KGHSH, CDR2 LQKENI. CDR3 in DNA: TGTGCCAGCTCACCCGGGACAGGCACAGATACGCAGTATTTT. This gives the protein CASSPGTGTDTQYF.

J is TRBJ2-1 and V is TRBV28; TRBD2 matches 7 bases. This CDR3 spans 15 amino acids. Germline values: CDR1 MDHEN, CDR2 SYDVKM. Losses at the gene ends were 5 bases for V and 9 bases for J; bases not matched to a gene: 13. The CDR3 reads CASSVAGPRGGEQFF. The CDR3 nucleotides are TGTGCCAGCAGTGTAGCGGGCCCCAGAGGTGGTGAGCAGTTCTTC.

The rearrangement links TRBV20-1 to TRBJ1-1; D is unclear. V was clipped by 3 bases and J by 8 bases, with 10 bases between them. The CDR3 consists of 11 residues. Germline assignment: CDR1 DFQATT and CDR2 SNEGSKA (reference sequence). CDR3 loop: CSASALMEAFF. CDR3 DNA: TGCAGTGCTAGTGCGTTGATGGAAGCTTTCTTT.

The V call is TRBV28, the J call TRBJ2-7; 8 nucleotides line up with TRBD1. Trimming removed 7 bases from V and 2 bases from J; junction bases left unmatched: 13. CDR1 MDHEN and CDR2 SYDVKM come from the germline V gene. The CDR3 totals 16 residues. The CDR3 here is CASTDYSGQAAYEQYF. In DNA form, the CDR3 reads TGTGCCAGCACAGATTATTCGGGACAGGCTGCCTACGAGCAGTACTTC.

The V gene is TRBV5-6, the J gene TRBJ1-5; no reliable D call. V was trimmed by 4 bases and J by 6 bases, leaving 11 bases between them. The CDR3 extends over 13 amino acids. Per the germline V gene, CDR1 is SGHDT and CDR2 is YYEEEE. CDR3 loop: CASSPSPGQPQHF. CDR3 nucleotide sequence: TGTGCCAGCAGCCCCAGTCCCGGTCAGCCCCAGCATTTT.

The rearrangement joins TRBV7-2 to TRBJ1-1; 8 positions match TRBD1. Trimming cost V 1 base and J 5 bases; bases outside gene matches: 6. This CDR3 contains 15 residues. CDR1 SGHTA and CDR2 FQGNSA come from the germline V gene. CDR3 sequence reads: CASSLGWDRSTEAFF. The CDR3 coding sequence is TGTGCCAGCAGCTTAGGGTGGGACAGGTCAACTGAAGCTTTCTTT.

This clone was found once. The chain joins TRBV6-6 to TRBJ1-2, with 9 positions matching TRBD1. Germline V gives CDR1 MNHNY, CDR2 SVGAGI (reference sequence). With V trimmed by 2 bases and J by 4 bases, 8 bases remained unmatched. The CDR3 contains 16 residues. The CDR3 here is CASSYATGGRGYGYTF. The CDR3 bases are TGTGCCAGCAGTTACGCTACAGGGGGCAGAGGCTATGGCTACACCTTC.

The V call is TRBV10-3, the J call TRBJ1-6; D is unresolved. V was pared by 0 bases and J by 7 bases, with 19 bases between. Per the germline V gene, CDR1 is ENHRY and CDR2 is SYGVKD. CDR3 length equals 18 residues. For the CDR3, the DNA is TGTGCCATCAGTGAGTCGACCCGGAACTCGGCGGGAAATTCACCCCTCCACTTT. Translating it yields CAISESTRNSAGNSPLHF.

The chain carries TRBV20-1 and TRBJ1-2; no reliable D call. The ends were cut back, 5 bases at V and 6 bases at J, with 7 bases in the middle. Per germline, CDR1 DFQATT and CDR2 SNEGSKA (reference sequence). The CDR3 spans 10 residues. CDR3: CSAAQDGYTF. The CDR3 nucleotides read TGCAGTGCTGCCCAGGATGGCTACACCTTC.

The CDR3 DNA reads as TGTGCCAGCACAAAGACGGGAGGGGTTAATGAGCAGTTCTTC. Residues: CASTKTGGVNEQFF. V is TRBV9 and J is TRBJ2-1, with 8 positions matching TRBD2. In germline, CDR1 is SGDLS, CDR2 YYNGEE. The junction had 9 bases not matched to a gene; V was cut back by 6 bases and J by 7 bases. The CDR3 is made up of 14 amino acids.

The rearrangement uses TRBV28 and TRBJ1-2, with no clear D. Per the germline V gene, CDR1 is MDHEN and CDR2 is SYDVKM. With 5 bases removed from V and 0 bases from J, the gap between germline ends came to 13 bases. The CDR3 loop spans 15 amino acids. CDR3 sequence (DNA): TGTGCCAGCAGTCTTGGAGGCGGAGCTAACTATGGCTACACCTTC. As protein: CASSLGGGANYGYTF.

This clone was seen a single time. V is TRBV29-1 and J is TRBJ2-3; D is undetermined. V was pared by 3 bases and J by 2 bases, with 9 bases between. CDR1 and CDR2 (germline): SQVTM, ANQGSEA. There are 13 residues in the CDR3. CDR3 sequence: CSVEVEPTDTQYF. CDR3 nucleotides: TGCAGCGTTGAGGTCGAACCCACAGATACGCAGTATTTT.

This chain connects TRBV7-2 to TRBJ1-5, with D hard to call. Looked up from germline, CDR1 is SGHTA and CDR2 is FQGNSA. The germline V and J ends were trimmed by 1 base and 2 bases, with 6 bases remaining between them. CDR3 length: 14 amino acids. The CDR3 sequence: CASSLDTGNQPQHF. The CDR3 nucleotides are TGTGCCAGCAGCTTAGACACGGGCAATCAGCCCCAGCATTTT.

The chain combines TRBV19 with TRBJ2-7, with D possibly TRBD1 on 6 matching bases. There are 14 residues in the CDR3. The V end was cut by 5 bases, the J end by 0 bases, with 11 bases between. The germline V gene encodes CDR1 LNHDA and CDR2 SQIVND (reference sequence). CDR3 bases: TGTGCCAGTAGTGGCAGGGGTAGCTCCTACGAGCAGTACTTC. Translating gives CASSGRGSSYEQYF.

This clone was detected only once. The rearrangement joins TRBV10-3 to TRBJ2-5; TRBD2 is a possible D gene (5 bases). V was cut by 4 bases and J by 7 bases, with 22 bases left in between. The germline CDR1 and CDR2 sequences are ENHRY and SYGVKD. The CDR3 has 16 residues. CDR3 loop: CAISGASGGHVGTQYF. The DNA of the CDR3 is TGTGCCATCAGTGGGGCTAGTGGAGGCCATGTAGGGACCCAGTACTTC.

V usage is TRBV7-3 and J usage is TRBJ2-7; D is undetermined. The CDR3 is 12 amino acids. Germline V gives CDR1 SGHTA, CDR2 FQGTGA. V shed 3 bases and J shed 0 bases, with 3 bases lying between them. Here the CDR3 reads CASSLTSYEQYF. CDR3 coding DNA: TGTGCCAGCAGCTTGACCTCCTACGAGCAGTACTTC.

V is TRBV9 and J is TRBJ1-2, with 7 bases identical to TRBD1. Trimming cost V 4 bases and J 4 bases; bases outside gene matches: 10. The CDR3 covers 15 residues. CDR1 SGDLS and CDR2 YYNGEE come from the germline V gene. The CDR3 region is CASSPSGTEFYGYTF. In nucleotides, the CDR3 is TGTGCCAGCAGCCCCTCCGGGACAGAGTTCTATGGCTACACCTTC.

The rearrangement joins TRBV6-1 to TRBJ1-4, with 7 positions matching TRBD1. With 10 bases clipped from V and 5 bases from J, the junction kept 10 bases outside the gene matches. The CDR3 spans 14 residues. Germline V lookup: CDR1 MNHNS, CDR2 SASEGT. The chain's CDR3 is CAILTGTVNEKLFF. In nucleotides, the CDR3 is TGTGCCATCCTGACCGGGACAGTCAATGAAAAACTGTTTTTT.

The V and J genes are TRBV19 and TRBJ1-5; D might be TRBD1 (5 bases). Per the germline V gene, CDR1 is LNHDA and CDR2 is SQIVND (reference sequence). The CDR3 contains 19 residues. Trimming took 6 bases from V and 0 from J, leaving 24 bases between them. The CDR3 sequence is CASSHIGTRQLTSNQPQHF. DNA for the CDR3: TGTGCCAGTAGCCACATCGGGACGCGGCAACTAACTAGCAATCAGCCCCAGCATTTT.